This is a list of T cell receptor beta chains from one sample in a study of blood T cells in healthy people across ages. TCRdb re-derived calls from the 5' RACE reads in MiXCR, one entry per CDR3 protein. The sample yields 1.5 million to 2 million distinct CDR3 sequences, 28% seen once. Sequencing was carried out using blood. These receptor sequences come from a woman aged 30 to 39 in good health. CDR3s include the opening cysteine and the closing phenylalanine or tryptophan. Each record gives: V gene, clone size, D gene, J gene, CDR3 length, CDR3 protein, CDR3 DNA. D genes are given only for firm matches. Clone size is shown for a subset of rows, as once, few, many or a class of expanded clone.

>TRBV20-1|NA|TRBD1|TRBJ2-5|14
CSAQRTGGRNEQYF
TGCAGTGCCCAAAGGACAGGGGGTCGCAATGAGCAGTACTTC
>TRBV5-5|few|TRBD2|TRBJ2-1|16
CASSLSSGGGAYEQFF
TGTGCCAGCAGCTTGTCTTCTGGCGGGGGGGCTTATGAGCAGTTCTTC
>TRBV7-2|few|NA|TRBJ2-5|14
CANSFVDGGETQYF
TGTGCCAACAGCTTCGTAGATGGGGGAGAGACCCAGTACTTC
>TRBV7-9|many|TRBD2|TRBJ2-4|17
CASSKGTSGSSKNIQYF
TGTGCCAGCAGCAAGGGGACTAGCGGGAGCTCCAAAAACATTCAGTACTTC
>TRBV7-2|NA|NA|TRBJ1-3|14
CASSTYYPGNTIYF
TGTGCCAGCAGCACGTATTACCCGGGAAACACCATATATTTT
>TRBV29-1|many|TRBD1|TRBJ2-7|16
CSVEDVPGQGAYEQYF
TGCAGCGTTGAAGATGTTCCGGGACAGGGGGCCTACGAGCAGTACTTC
>TRBV4-2|many|TRBD2|TRBJ2-5|18
CASSQDSGLAGGEETQYF
TGTGCCAGCAGCCAAGATAGCGGGTTAGCGGGAGGGGAAGAGACCCAGTACTTC
>TRBV5-5|NA|NA|TRBJ2-5|11
CASSLEDAQYF
TGTGCCAGCAGCTTGGAAGACGCCCAGTACTTC
>TRBV5-1|NA|NA|TRBJ1-2|15
CASSLDAGQNYGYTF
TGCGCCAGCAGCTTGGATGCGGGGCAGAACTATGGCTACACCTTC
>TRBV7-9|NA|NA|TRBJ1-2|15
CASSPMDGRVYGYTF
TGTGCCAGCAGCCCAATGGACGGCCGGGTTTATGGCTACACCTTC
>TRBV6-5|NA|TRBD1|TRBJ2-1|15
CASKFGTGVYNEQFF
TGTGCCAGCAAGTTTGGGACAGGGGTGTACAATGAGCAGTTCTTC
>TRBV12-3/TRBV12-4|NA|TRBD1|TRBJ1-3|16
CASSPDGQGSGNTIYF
TGTGCCAGCAGTCCTGACGGACAGGGCTCTGGAAACACCATATATTTT
>TRBV24-1|NA|TRBD1|TRBJ2-1|14
CATSDLTGWSEQFF
TGTGCCACCAGTGACCTGACAGGGTGGAGTGAGCAGTTCTTC
>TRBV21-1|few|NA|TRBJ1-2|13
CASTPSRGLGYTF
TGTGCCAGCACCCCCAGTAGAGGTTTGGGCTACACCTTC
>TRBV18|NA|NA|TRBJ2-1|14
CASSLLAANNEQFF
TGTGCCAGCTCACTGCTTGCAGCTAACAATGAGCAGTTCTTC
>TRBV6-5|many|NA|TRBJ2-6|13
CASSYSGANVLTF
TGTGCCAGCAGTTACTCTGGGGCCAACGTCCTGACTTTC
>TRBV2|few|NA|TRBJ1-4|15
CASSQSRGINEKLFF
TGTGCCAGCAGTCAATCGAGGGGAATTAATGAAAAACTGTTTTTT
>TRBV3-1|few|NA|TRBJ1-1|13
CASRGQGWFEAFF
TGTGCCAGCAGAGGTCAGGGGTGGTTTGAAGCTTTCTTT
>TRBV10-2|once|TRBD2|TRBJ2-5|16
CASRLAGAPYQETQYF
TGCGCCAGTCGACTAGCGGGGGCCCCGTACCAAGAGACCCAGTACTTC
>TRBV20-1|NA|TRBD1|TRBJ1-5|14
CSAYPGTDNQPQHF
TGCAGTGCTTACCCCGGGACAGATAATCAGCCCCAGCATTTT
>TRBV6-5|NA|NA|TRBJ1-3|16
CASSPRRIWSGNTIYF
TGTGCCAGCAGCCCCCGTAGAATTTGGTCTGGAAACACCATATATTTT
>TRBV7-9|few|NA|TRBJ2-7|19
CASRPTDRGGTSGTYEQYF
TGTGCCAGCAGACCTACGGACAGGGGGGGGACTAGCGGTACCTACGAGCAGTACTTC
>TRBV29-1|few|NA|TRBJ2-1|14
CSVEDPHSYNEQFF
TGCAGCGTTGAAGACCCGCACTCCTACAATGAGCAGTTCTTC
>TRBV20-1|NA|NA|TRBJ2-7|14
CSARDSLAGYEQYF
TGCAGTGCTAGAGATAGTCTAGCCGGGTACGAGCAGTACTTC
>TRBV7-2|many|NA|TRBJ2-1|15
CASSLAWGLGNEQFF
TGTGCCAGCAGCTTAGCTTGGGGACTCGGTAATGAGCAGTTCTTC
>TRBV9|NA|TRBD2|TRBJ2-3|16
CASSVLQSGGANTQYF
TGTGCCAGCAGCGTACTCCAAAGCGGGGGGGCCAATACGCAGTATTTT
>TRBV5-5|many|TRBD2|TRBJ2-3|16
CASSLGGRFLADTQYF
TGTGCCAGCAGCTTGGGCGGGAGATTTTTGGCAGATACGCAGTATTTT
>TRBV12-3/TRBV12-4|NA|NA|TRBJ1-2|14
CASSAPGKIYGYTF
TGTGCCAGCAGTGCCCCGGGAAAGATTTATGGCTACACCTTC
>TRBV28|few|NA|TRBJ2-1|15
CASSYAGATYNEQFF
TGTGCCAGCAGCTATGCGGGGGCTACCTACAATGAGCAGTTCTTC
>TRBV6-6|NA|TRBD1|TRBJ2-4|14
CASRGQGNANIQYF
TGTGCCAGCAGGGGACAGGGGAACGCAAACATTCAGTACTTC
>TRBV19|few|NA|TRBJ2-1|15
CASNRGGGVNNEQFF
TGTGCCAGTAACCGAGGGGGGGGGGTAAACAATGAGCAGTTCTTC
>TRBV7-9|NA|TRBD1|TRBJ1-6|14
CASSIGTENSPLHF
TGTGCCAGCAGTATAGGGACAGAGAATTCACCCCTCCACTTT
>TRBV12-3/TRBV12-4|few|TRBD2|TRBJ2-1|15
CASSVLAGGSNEQFF
TGTGCCAGCAGTGTCTTAGCGGGGGGGTCCAATGAGCAGTTCTTC
>TRBV28|many|NA|TRBJ2-7|11
CASSSPREQYF
TGTGCCAGCAGTTCACCACGCGAGCAGTACTTC
>TRBV29-1|NA|TRBD2|TRBJ2-1|14
CSHTRAGVVNEQFF
TGCAGCCATACCAGAGCGGGAGTGGTTAATGAGCAGTTCTTC
>TRBV11-2|few|NA|TRBJ1-1|15
CASSKATGWNTEAFF
TGTGCCAGCAGCAAAGCAACAGGGTGGAATACTGAAGCTTTCTTT
>TRBV9|NA|TRBD2|TRBJ2-1|15
CASSPDSGGANEQFF
TGTGCCAGCAGCCCTGATAGCGGGGGGGCAAATGAGCAGTTCTTC
>TRBV12-3/TRBV12-4|NA|NA|TRBJ1-5|12
CASAWSNQPQHF
TGTGCCAGCGCCTGGAGCAATCAGCCCCAGCATTTT
>TRBV2|few|TRBD1|TRBJ2-5|12
CASRDRALGQYF
TGTGCCAGCAGAGACAGGGCCCTCGGACAGTACTTC
>TRBV5-1|NA|NA|TRBJ2-3|14
CASSLSQSADTQYF
TGCGCCAGCAGCTTGTCACAGAGCGCAGATACGCAGTATTTT
>TRBV12-3/TRBV12-4|NA|NA|TRBJ1-5|14
CASSQTGRGQPQHF
TGTGCCAGCAGTCAAACAGGGAGAGGTCAGCCCCAGCATTTT
>TRBV24-1|few|NA|TRBJ2-5|16
CATSAGQYRSKETQYF
TGTGCCACCAGTGCCGGGCAGTATCGTAGCAAAGAGACCCAGTACTTC
>TRBV28|NA|TRBD2|TRBJ2-1|16
CASSPSGGTPYNEQFF
TGTGCCAGCAGTCCTAGCGGGGGGACACCTTACAATGAGCAGTTCTTC
>TRBV15|NA|NA|TRBJ2-6|16
CATSPSGRSGANVLTF
TGTGCCACCAGCCCATCGGGCAGGTCCGGGGCCAACGTCCTGACTTTC
>TRBV6-5|few|TRBD1|TRBJ1-2|14
CASSRTGEHYGYTF
TGTGCCAGCAGCAGGACAGGGGAGCACTATGGCTACACCTTC
>TRBV29-1|many|NA|TRBJ1-2|14
CSVEEGAYGYGYTF
TGCAGCGTTGAAGAGGGGGCGTACGGCTATGGCTACACCTTC
>TRBV20-1|NA|NA|TRBJ2-3|15
CSASEVLRSSDTQYF
TGCAGTGCTAGTGAGGTCCTTCGATCGTCGGATACGCAGTATTTT
>TRBV5-1|NA|TRBD1|TRBJ2-2|14
CASIDRVNTGELFF
TGCGCCAGCATCGACAGGGTAAACACCGGGGAGCTGTTTTTT
>TRBV27|NA|NA|TRBJ2-1|15
CASSSPLRGGNEQFF
TGTGCCAGCAGTTCCCCCCTCAGGGGAGGCAATGAGCAGTTCTTC
>TRBV18|NA|TRBD1|TRBJ1-6|14
CASRQTGEYSPLHF
TGTGCCAGCCGCCAGACAGGGGAATACTCACCCCTCCACTTT
>TRBV29-1|many|NA|TRBJ2-5|16
CSVEAGTTGPQETQYF
TGCAGCGTTGAAGCCGGGACCACAGGCCCTCAAGAGACCCAGTACTTC